Each of the 12 T cell receptor beta chains below was sequenced from the same sample in a study of T cell clonotyping in hematopoietic cell transplantation. Libraries were prepared by immunoSEQ multiplex PCR; TCRdb keeps only in-frame clonotypes and omits some of them. This table holds some 17,000 clones, 70% to 75% found once. Sequenced: peripheral blood mononuclear cells. These receptors came from a woman aged 60-75 years in good health. Some clones in this sample may be carry-over from other donors' samples.

The chain uses TRBV20-1 and TRBJ1-1; D is unresolved. V gave up 5 bases and J gave up 2 bases, with 6 bases separating them. Germline V lookup: CDR1 DFQATT, CDR2 SNEGSKA (reference sequence). The CDR3 consists of 11 residues. Here the CDR3 DNA reads TGCAGTGCTCGGAGAAACACTGAAGCTTTCTTT. It yields the protein CSARRNTEAFF.

The J gene is TRBJ2-1, the V gene TRBV10-1, with 10 bases aligning to TRBD2. The V gene end was trimmed by 9 bases and the J gene end by 6 bases; junction bases not matched to a gene: 5. The germline V gene has CDR1 WNHNN and CDR2 SYGVQD (reference sequence). CDR3 length: 13 amino acids. This CDR3 reads CARPGLACNEQFF. In nucleotides, the CDR3 is TGCGCCAGACCGGGACTAGCGTGCAATGAGCAGTTCTTC.

This chain connects TRBV5-5 to TRBJ2-4, with 8 bases matching TRBD2. V was pared by 3 bases and J by 8 bases, with 10 bases of the junction left unmatched. CDR3 length: 15 residues. Germline CDR1 SGHKS, CDR2 YYEKEE (reference sequence). CDR3 bases: TGTGCCAGCAGCTGGCAGCGGGAGACGGTAGACATTCAGTACTTC. Translating gives CASSWQRETVDIQYF.

This clone showed up just a few times. The chain couples TRBV28 to TRBJ1-5; D unclear. Trimming left V 6 bases short and J 0 bases short, with 3 bases between. Germline CDR1 MDHEN, CDR2 SYDVKM. The length of the CDR3 is 12 residues. The CDR3 reads CASSDSNQPQHF. The CDR3 bases are TGTGCCAGCAGCGATAGCAATCAGCCCCAGCATTTT.

CDR3 nucleotide sequence: TGTGCCAGCAGCTTATCAGGACAGGGGGCCTATGGCTACACCTTC. Protein: CASSLSGQGAYGYTF. The chain links TRBV7-2 to TRBJ1-2, with 11 bases identical to TRBD1. Germline loops: CDR1 SGHTA, CDR2 FQGNSA. The CDR3 is 15 residues long. V shed 2 bases and J 4 bases; nucleotides not matched to a gene: 3.

The chain is built from TRBV7-9 and TRBJ1-5, with no clear D. CDR1 is SEHNR and CDR2 is FQNEAQ in the germline V gene (reference sequence). V was cut by 1 base and J by 6 bases, with 10 bases left in between. This CDR3 has 14 amino acids. CDR3 nucleotides: TGTGCCAGCAGCTTAGTCGGAGCGGGTCAGCCCCAGCATTTT. It yields the protein CASSLVGAGQPQHF.

The chain employs TRBV29-1 and TRBJ1-2, with 12 bases matching TRBD1. This CDR3 spans 13 amino acids. The germline V gene has CDR1 SQVTM and CDR2 ANQGSEA. Germline trimming cut 2 bases from V and 7 bases from J; bases unmatched to any gene: 2. Here the CDR3 reads CSVERGQGAGYTF. The CDR3 DNA reads TGCAGCGTTGAAAGGGGACAGGGGGCTGGCTACACCTTC.

This chain uses TRBV7-9 with TRBJ2-7, with 7 positions matching TRBD1. This CDR3 contains 12 residues. J lost 7 bases, V lost 5 bases, and 5 bases had no gene match. Per germline, CDR1 SEHNR and CDR2 FQNEAQ (reference sequence). CDR3 DNA sequence: TGTGCCAGCAGCGTAGGGACAGCAGAGCAGTACTTC. This encodes CASSVGTAEQYF.

CDR3 bases: TGTGCCTGGGAAACCAGGGGAGGTCAGCCCCAGCATTTT. Residues: CAWETRGGQPQHF. The chain couples TRBV30 to TRBJ1-5; weak D call: TRBD1 (6 bases). This CDR3 has 13 amino acids. The germline CDR1 and CDR2 sequences are GTSNPN and SVGIG (reference sequence). The V gene lost 5 bases and the J gene lost 6 bases, with 14 bases spanning the gap.

A few counts support this clone. The rearrangement uses TRBV19 and TRBJ2-7; 7 bases match TRBD2. Germline values: CDR1 LNHDA, CDR2 SQIVND (reference sequence). V was clipped by 5 bases and J by 0 bases; unmatched bases: 7. The CDR3 has 15 residues. The chain's CDR3 is CASSASGGSSYEQYF. CDR3 DNA sequence: TGTGCCAGTAGTGCCTCCGGGGGGAGCTCCTACGAGCAGTACTTC.

The V call is TRBV4-2, the J call TRBJ1-1; no definite D call. V was shortened by 0 bases and J by 12 bases, with 11 bases between the two germline ends. This CDR3 is 12 amino acids long. Germline values: CDR1 LGHNA, CDR2 YNFKEQ. Written as DNA, the CDR3 is TGTGCCAGCAGCCAAGAAAGGCGGGCCTCTTTCTTT. It translates to CASSQERRASFF.

Notes on this clone: The junction does not match germline at one end; this may be a read error. The rearrangement uses TRBV5-6 and TRBJ2-7; 9 bases fit TRBD2. Germline values: CDR1 SGHDT, CDR2 YYEEEE. CDR3 length: 13 residues. The CDR3 bases are TGTGCCAGCAGTCAACCGGGACTAGCTCCCCCGCGCTTC. It encodes CASSQPGLAPPRF.